This T cell receptor beta chain was sequenced during a study of T cell responses to AZD1222 COVID-19 vaccine. Study-wide points: Repertoires were sampled only after the peak T cell response. Seropositivity was recorded at baseline in only 5 or 6 AZD1222 recipients. Close to half of all spike-specific TCRs reportedly target regions of the variants that are unmutated.

The table came from immunoSEQ multiplex PCR; TCRdb's copy has only in-frame clones and leaves some out. This sample has some 99,000 clones, with about 88% found just once. The V and J ends lost 3 bases and 4 bases respectively, with 13 bases between them. This CDR3 has 14 amino acids. The germline V gene has CDR1 MNHEY and CDR2 SVGAGI. Doses given second, at about 4 or about 12 weeks, were pooled. To note about this clone: Antigen specificity is unknown.

The chain uses TRBV6-5 and TRBJ2-7; D unclear. The sample was peripheral blood, taken 28 days after the second AZD1222 dose. The clonotype was recovered from an adult who received the AZD1222 COVID-19 vaccine. The CDR3 region is CASSYRAEGYEQYF. The CDR3, as DNA: TGTGCCAGCAGTTATAGGGCTGAAGGTTACGAGCAGTACTTC.